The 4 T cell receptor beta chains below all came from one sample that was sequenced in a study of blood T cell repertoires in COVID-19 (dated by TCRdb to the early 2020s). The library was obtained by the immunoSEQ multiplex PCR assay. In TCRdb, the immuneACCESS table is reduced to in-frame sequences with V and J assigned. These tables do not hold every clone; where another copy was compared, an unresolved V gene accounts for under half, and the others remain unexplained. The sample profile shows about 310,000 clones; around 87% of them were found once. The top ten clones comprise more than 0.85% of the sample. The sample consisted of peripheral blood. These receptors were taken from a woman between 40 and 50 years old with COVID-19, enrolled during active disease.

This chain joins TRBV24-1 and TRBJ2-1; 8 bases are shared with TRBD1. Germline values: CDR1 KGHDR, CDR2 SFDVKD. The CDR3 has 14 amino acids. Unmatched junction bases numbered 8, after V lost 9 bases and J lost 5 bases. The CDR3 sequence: CATAGQGGNNEQFF. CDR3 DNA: TGTGCCACCGCAGGACAGGGAGGAAACAATGAGCAGTTCTTC.

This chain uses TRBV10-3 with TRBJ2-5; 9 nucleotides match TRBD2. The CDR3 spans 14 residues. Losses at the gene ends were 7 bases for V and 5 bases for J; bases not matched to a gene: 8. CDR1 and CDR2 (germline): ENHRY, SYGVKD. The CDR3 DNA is TGTGCCATCAAAGCGGGACTAGCAGGGGAGACCCAGTACTTC. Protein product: CAIKAGLAGETQYF.

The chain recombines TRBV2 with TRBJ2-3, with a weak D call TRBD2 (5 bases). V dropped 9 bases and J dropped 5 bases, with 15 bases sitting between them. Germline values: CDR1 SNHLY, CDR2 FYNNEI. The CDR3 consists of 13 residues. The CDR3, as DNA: TGTGCCAGTGCCGGGGAGTCTGGAGATACGCAGTATTTT. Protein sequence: CASAGESGDTQYF.

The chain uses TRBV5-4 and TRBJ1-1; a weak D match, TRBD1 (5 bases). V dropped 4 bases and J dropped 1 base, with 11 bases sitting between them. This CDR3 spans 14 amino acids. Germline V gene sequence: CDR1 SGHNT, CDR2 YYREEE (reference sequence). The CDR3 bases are TGTGCCAGCAGCCACTACGACAGGAACACTGAAGCTTTCTTT. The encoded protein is CASSHYDRNTEAFF.